These 29 T cell receptor beta chains share one sample of origin, sequenced in a study of T cell clonotyping in hematopoietic cell transplantation. The time point here: recipient sample about 28 days before transplant, after cytoreduction. The method was immunoSEQ multiplex PCR; TCRdb's version includes in-frame clones alone and lacks a portion of them. The data show about 49,000 clones, over 75% seen once. The material sequenced was peripheral blood mononuclear cells, taken before stem cell transplant. These receptors were taken from a man aged 55 to 70 with biphenotypic leukemia. Some clones in this sample may be carry-over from other donors' samples.

This sequence joins TRBV13 and TRBJ2-7; 8 nucleotides agree with TRBD2. This CDR3 has 16 residues. Per germline, CDR1 PRHDT and CDR2 FYEKMQ (reference sequence). V trimming: 4 bases; J trimming: 0 bases; junction bases outside the gene matches: 8. In nucleotides, the CDR3 is TGTGCCAGCAGCTCCGCTAGCGGGTCAAGCTCCTACGAGCAGTACTTC. Encoded protein: CASSSASGSSSYEQYF. Variable domain in full (rest from reference TRBV13 and TRBJ2-7): AAGVIQSPRHLIKEKRETATLKCYPIPRHDTVYWYQQGPGQDPQFLISFYEKMQSDKGSIPDRFSAQQFSDYHSELNMSSLELGDSALYFCASSSASGSSSYEQYFGPGTRLTVT.

This rearrangement joins TRBV9 to TRBJ1-1, with 9 bases fitting TRBD1. CDR3 size: 16 residues. Germline CDR1 reads SGDLS; CDR2 reads YYNGEE. Trimming cost V 4 bases and J 2 bases; bases outside gene matches: 9. CDR3 bases: TGTGCCAGCAGCCTCGATCCGGGACAGGGAAACACTGAAGCTTTCTTT. Protein product: CASSLDPGQGNTEAFF.

J is TRBJ2-7 and V is TRBV7-9, with a tentative D call TRBD2 (6 bases). CDR1 and CDR2 from the germline V gene are SEHNR and FQNEAQ (reference sequence). CDR3 length equals 13 residues. Trimming pared 5 bases from V and 4 bases from J, leaving 12 bases between. The CDR3 DNA reads as TGTGCCAGCAGCCCAAACGGGGGTTACGAGCAGTACTTC. It translates to CASSPNGGYEQYF.

The chain uses TRBV4-2 and TRBJ2-5; D ambiguous. With 0 bases removed from V and 5 bases from J, the gap between germline ends came to 13 bases. This CDR3 is built from 15 residues. Germline CDR1 and CDR2: LGHNA and YNFKEQ. CDR3 loop: CASSQDPVALETQYF. As DNA, the CDR3 is TGTGCCAGCAGCCAAGACCCAGTGGCACTTGAGACCCAGTACTTC.

This chain connects TRBV30 to TRBJ2-3; no firm D call. Trimming stripped 1 base from V and 4 bases from J, with 3 bases between. In germline, CDR1 is GTSNPN, CDR2 SVGIG (reference sequence). The length of the CDR3 is 11 residues. CDR3 DNA: TGTGCCTGGAGTGCCTCAGATACGCAGTATTTT. It codes for CAWSASDTQYF.

This clone was found once. V gene TRBV28 combines with J gene TRBJ2-3, with D perhaps TRBD1 (6 bases). Between the trimmed V and J ends, which lost 4 bases and 4 bases, there was a span of 15 bases. Germline CDR1 reads MDHEN; CDR2 reads SYDVKM. The CDR3 length is 15 residues. The DNA of the CDR3 is TGTGCCAGCAGTTCGGGGAGAGGGGGAGCAGATACGCAGTATTTT. Translated, it gives CASSSGRGGADTQYF.

The V gene is TRBV14, the J gene TRBJ1-6, with D possibly matching TRBD1 (6 bases). Germline values: CDR1 SGHDN, CDR2 FVKESK. The CDR3 length is 15 residues. Trimming removed 3 bases at V and 8 bases at J, with 14 bases between. The DNA for the CDR3 is TGTGCCAGCAGCCAGCGACAGGCGACGGATTCACCCCTCCACTTT. This translates into CASSQRQATDSPLHF.

The rearrangement links TRBV7-6 to TRBJ2-7; D not resolved. The CDR3 is made up of 15 amino acids. The germline CDR1 and CDR2 sequences are SGHVS and FNYEAQ. V lost 1 base and J 1 base, leaving 11 bases between the germline ends. CDR3 DNA sequence: TGTGCCAGCAGCTTAGGAACTGGACCGTCCTACGAGCAGTACTTC. Translating it yields CASSLGTGPSYEQYF.

The CDR3 DNA reads TGCGCCAGCAGCTTGGAGGCAGGGGGCGCAGGAACCGAAAAACTGTTTTTT. Translated, it gives CASSLEAGGAGTEKLFF. The chain carries TRBV5-1 and TRBJ1-4; 8 nucleotides match TRBD1. Germline assignment: CDR1 SGHRS and CDR2 YFSETQ. With 0 bases clipped from V and 8 bases from J, the junction kept 12 bases outside the gene matches. The CDR3 is 17 residues long.

The chain couples TRBV28 to TRBJ2-5; D is tentatively TRBD1 or TRBD2 (5 bases each). Trimming pared 10 bases from V and 2 bases from J, leaving 17 bases between. The CDR3 runs to 14 residues. The germline V gene encodes CDR1 MDHEN and CDR2 SYDVKM. The CDR3 spells CATSLRDGQETQYF. The CDR3 DNA follows: TGTGCCACTAGTCTGAGGGACGGGCAAGAGACCCAGTACTTC.

The chain employs TRBV18 and TRBJ1-1; the D gene is possibly TRBD1 (5 bases). This CDR3 has 16 amino acids. Germline V CDR1 and CDR2: KGHSH, LQKENI. The V end lost 6 bases, the J end lost 1 base, and 18 bases lay between the germline ends. The CDR3 DNA reads as TGTGCCAGCTCTCGAGGAGACTTAGGGGCGAACACTGAAGCTTTCTTT. Translation gives CASSRGDLGANTEAFF.

This chain links TRBV6-1 with TRBJ1-1; TRBD1 might be the D (6 bases). Trimming cost V 3 bases and J 6 bases, with 14 bases left between them. Per germline, CDR1 MNHNS and CDR2 SASEGT. This CDR3 comprises 14 residues. The CDR3 region has the DNA TGTGCCAGCAGTGAGGCAGGGGAGTTGGCTGAAGCTTTCTTT. Translation gives CASSEAGELAEAFF.

The genes are TRBV5-4 and TRBJ2-3; 7 nucleotides line up with TRBD2. J lost 2 bases, V lost 0 bases, and 6 bases had no gene match. Germline V CDR1 and CDR2: SGHNT, YYREEE (reference sequence). The CDR3 is 16 amino acids. CDR3 residues: CASSLGGGRLTDTQYF. The CDR3 nucleotides read TGTGCCAGCAGCTTGGGGGGCGGGAGACTCACAGATACGCAGTATTTT.

The chain links TRBV11-3 to TRBJ2-7, with D possibly TRBD1 on 6 matching bases. The CDR3 runs to 13 residues. V was trimmed by 1 base and J by 7 bases, leaving 11 bases between them. Looked up from germline, CDR1 is SGHNT and CDR2 is YENEEA. The CDR3 DNA sequence: TGTGCCAGCAGCTTAGCTGGGGGCTGGGAGCAGTACTTC. Translating gives CASSLAGGWEQYF.

The chain joins TRBV10-1 to TRBJ1-1; weak D call: TRBD1 (6 bases). V gave up 7 bases and J gave up 4 bases, with 13 bases separating them. Germline V lookup: CDR1 WNHNN, CDR2 SYGVQD (reference sequence). The CDR3 loop spans 13 amino acids. The CDR3 DNA follows: TGCGCCAGCACCCCGGGACAAGGCACTGAAGCTTTCTTT. It yields the protein CASTPGQGTEAFF.

Written as DNA, the CDR3 is TGTGCCAGCAGCCCCACCGCGTTGGGCTTTGAAAAACTGTTTTTT. Translating gives CASSPTALGFEKLFF. The chain joins TRBV5-6 to TRBJ1-4; D uncertain. The CDR3 is 15 residues long. Germline CDR1 is SGHDT and CDR2 is YYEEEE. The V end was cut by 4 bases, the J end by 7 bases, with 17 bases between.

This chain joins TRBV5-1 and TRBJ2-1, with D perhaps TRBD1 (5 bases). The V gene's germline CDR1 is SGHRS and CDR2 YFSETQ. The germline V and J ends were trimmed by 0 bases and 2 bases, with 15 bases remaining between them. There are 17 residues in the CDR3. The CDR3 coding sequence is TGCGCCAGCAGCTTGGTACCTCCGAGACAGACCTACAATGAGCAGTTCTTC. It is translated as CASSLVPPRQTYNEQFF.

This chain joins TRBV27 and TRBJ1-1; no firm D call. This CDR3 has 13 amino acids. V lost 6 bases and J 1 base, leaving 9 bases between the germline ends. Germline V CDR1 and CDR2: MNHEY, SMNVEV (reference sequence). The CDR3 loop reads CASRERPNTEAFF. CDR3 in DNA: TGTGCCAGCAGAGAGCGCCCGAACACTGAAGCTTTCTTT.

The V call is TRBV28, the J call TRBJ1-4; perhaps TRBD1 as D (5 bases). Trimming left V 1 base short and J 7 bases short, with 16 bases between. The CDR3 sequence is 16 residues long. Germline CDR1 is MDHEN and CDR2 is SYDVKM. For the CDR3, the DNA is TGTGCCAGCAGTTTATCAGGGTCCCGGGAAGGTGAAAAACTGTTTTTT. Translating gives CASSLSGSREGEKLFF.

This chain connects TRBV30 to TRBJ2-1; 9 nucleotides agree with TRBD1. Germline V CDR1 and CDR2: GTSNPN, SVGIG (reference sequence). The V and J ends lost 1 base and 8 bases, in that order; junction bases with no gene match: 15. The CDR3 totals 17 residues. This CDR3 reads CAWSAGVGTGLMDEQFF. CDR3 DNA sequence: TGTGCCTGGAGTGCAGGAGTCGGGACAGGGTTGATGGATGAGCAGTTCTTC.

This rearrangement joins TRBV6-1 to TRBJ2-7; D tentatively fits TRBD1 or TRBD2 (6 bases each). Looked up from germline, CDR1 is MNHNS and CDR2 is SASEGT. V gave up 5 bases and J gave up 4 bases, with 15 bases separating them. CDR3 length: 14 residues. The CDR3 sequence is CASSKGGQLYEQYF. Here the CDR3 DNA reads TGTGCCAGCAGTAAAGGGGGGCAGCTTTACGAGCAGTACTTC.

V and J are TRBV5-1 and TRBJ2-7; D remains ambiguous. The CDR3 runs to 13 residues. Germline-derived CDR1 and CDR2 are SGHRS and YFSETQ. The ends were cut back, 10 bases at V and 4 bases at J, with 18 bases in the middle. The CDR3 DNA is TGCGCCTCACAGCTTCGTGGTGGTTACGAGCAGTACTTC. Amino acids: CASQLRGGYEQYF.

The chain carries TRBV2 and TRBJ2-6, with D perhaps matching TRBD2 (6 bases). V was pared by 9 bases and J by 3 bases, with 15 bases between. This CDR3 spans 15 amino acids. From germline, CDR1 is SNHLY and CDR2 FYNNEI. The CDR3: CASSLGGFGANVLTF. The CDR3 nucleotides read TGTGCCAGTTCCCTCGGGGGTTTTGGGGCCAACGTCCTGACTTTC.

The count of this clone is one. The rearrangement joins TRBV9 to TRBJ2-1; D not resolved. Trimming cost V 8 bases and J 5 bases, with 5 bases left between them. From germline, CDR1 is SGDLS and CDR2 YYNGEE. The CDR3 loop spans 10 amino acids. The CDR3 nucleotides are TGTGCCAGTCCCCACAATGAGCAGTTCTTC. Translating gives CASPHNEQFF.

This chain connects TRBV9 to TRBJ2-1; maybe TRBD1 (6 bases). Germline V lookup: CDR1 SGDLS, CDR2 YYNGEE. With 3 bases removed from V and 10 bases from J, the gap between germline ends came to 17 bases. This CDR3 is built from 14 residues. CDR3 DNA sequence: TGTGCCAGCAGCGCCGTGGTCCAAAGGGGGGAGCAGTTCTTC. Translating gives CASSAVVQRGEQFF. The variable domain in full, completed from reference TRBV9 and TRBJ2-1, reads DSGVTQTPKHLITATGQRVTLRCSPRSGDLSVYWYQQSLDQGLQFLIQYYNGEERAKGNILERFSAQQFPDLHSELNLSSLELGDSALYFCASSAVVQRGEQFFGPGTRLTVL.

The chain combines TRBV9 with TRBJ2-7, with D possibly TRBD1 on 6 matching bases. Between the trimmed V and J ends, which lost 4 bases and 2 bases, there was a span of 19 bases. The CDR3 sequence is 16 residues long. Looked up from germline, CDR1 is SGDLS and CDR2 is YYNGEE. CDR3 sequence: CASSYTPTGVPYEQYF. CDR3 nucleotide sequence: TGTGCCAGCAGCTATACCCCGACAGGAGTACCCTACGAGCAGTACTTC.

The chain recombines TRBV28 with TRBJ2-3; 7 bases line up with TRBD2. The CDR3 is made up of 14 amino acids. The V segment lost 6 bases and the J segment 4 bases; nucleotides outside the gene matches: 7. The germline CDR1 and CDR2 sequences are MDHEN and SYDVKM. Here the CDR3 reads CASSPVAGSDTQYF. The CDR3 DNA sequence: TGTGCCAGCAGCCCCGTAGCGGGCTCAGATACGCAGTATTTT.

This sequence joins TRBV27 and TRBJ2-7; the D is unclear. From germline, CDR1 is MNHEY and CDR2 SMNVEV (reference sequence). Trimming removed 5 bases at V and 9 bases at J, with 20 bases between. CDR3 size: 14 residues. In DNA form, the CDR3 reads TGTGCCAGCAGTAAAAACGACGCCTCATCGGGGCAGTACTTC. It specifies CASSKNDASSGQYF.

V usage is TRBV7-3 and J usage is TRBJ2-1; no firm D call. Germline assignment: CDR1 SGHTA and CDR2 FQGTGA. The length of the CDR3 is 14 residues. With 5 bases removed from V and 1 base from J, the gap between germline ends came to 9 bases. CDR3 loop: CASSPSASYNEQFF. For the CDR3, the DNA is TGTGCCAGCAGCCCCTCGGCGTCCTACAATGAGCAGTTCTTC.